This T cell receptor (beta chain) is from a study of cytomegalovirus exposure and HLA in healthy donors. The CDR3 loop spans 15 amino acids. CDR1 and CDR2 from the germline V gene are SNHLY and FYNNEI. V was pared by 4 bases and J by 0 bases, with 10 bases between. As regards this clone: The antigen is undetermined.

Study findings and constraints: Common viral pathogens seemed to be connected with several of the most significant clusters, according to a later analysis. Cytomegalovirus status, reportedly, was diagnosed with high specificity and sensitivity by the classifier.

PCR was performed using 60 Vbeta and 13 Jbeta primers. Here immunoSEQ multiplex PCR was the method, and the copy in TCRdb shows in-frame clones only, minus some. The profile shows just over 150,000 clones, about three quarters of them singletons. The receptor's source is a woman aged 25-40 years in good health and CMV-seronegative. Sequencing was done on a sample of PBMCs. The genes are TRBV2 and TRBJ1-5, with D perhaps matching TRBD1 (5 bases). DNA of the CDR3: TGTGCCAGCAGTGGACAGTCTGATAGCAATCAGCCCCAGCATTTT. Its translation: CASSGQSDSNQPQHF.